One and the same sample provided the 8 T cell receptor beta chains below, sequenced in a study of T cell responses to AZD1222 COVID-19 vaccine. Sequencing used immunoSEQ multiplex PCR; TCRdb keeps in-frame clones, though not all of them. The sample consists of some 100,000 clones, approximately 86% of them appearing once. This material consisted of peripheral blood, taken on day 0 of MenACWY control vaccination. These receptors all stem from an adult in good health.

V usage is TRBV7-2 and J usage is TRBJ2-1; a possible D gene is TRBD2 (5 bases). Per the germline V gene, CDR1 is SGHTA and CDR2 is FQGNSA. Trimming left V 0 bases short and J 4 bases short, with 10 bases between. The CDR3 has 15 residues. Here the CDR3 reads CASSLAGRAYNEQFF. CDR3 nucleotides: TGTGCCAGCAGCTTAGCAGGGAGAGCTTACAATGAGCAGTTCTTC.

This chain connects TRBV7-9 to TRBJ2-2; 9 bases are shared with TRBD2. Germline V gives CDR1 SEHNR, CDR2 FQNEAQ (reference sequence). V was clipped by 5 bases and J by 5 bases; unmatched bases: 12. The CDR3 extends over 17 amino acids. The CDR3: CASSRRGSGGYTGELFF. DNA for the CDR3: TGTGCCAGCAGCCGCCGTGGTAGCGGGGGATATACCGGGGAGCTGTTTTTT.

The table lists this clone with a count of one. This chain uses TRBV6-5 with TRBJ1-4; a possible D gene is TRBD1 (6 bases). The V end lost 6 bases, the J end lost 7 bases, and 15 bases lay between the germline ends. This CDR3 is built from 14 residues. CDR1 MNHEY and CDR2 SVGAGI come from the germline V gene. DNA of the CDR3: TGTGCCAGCAGCAGGGGTAGCCCCATTGAAAAACTGTTTTTT. Its translation: CASSRGSPIEKLFF.

The chain uses TRBV20-1 and TRBJ2-1; possible D gene TRBD2, 6 bases. The CDR3 spans 15 residues. The V end was cut by 3 bases, the J end by 1 base, with 13 bases between. Germline V gives CDR1 DFQATT, CDR2 SNEGSKA (reference sequence). CDR3 residues: CSASGDSGSYNEQFF. The CDR3 DNA reads TGCAGTGCTAGTGGGGATAGCGGATCCTACAATGAGCAGTTCTTC.

The rearrangement links TRBV6-6 to TRBJ1-6; TRBD1 agrees at 9 bases. V gave up 5 bases and J gave up 0 bases; unmatched junction bases: 23. This CDR3 spans 23 amino acids. The germline gives CDR1 MNHNY, CDR2 SVGAGI (reference sequence). CDR3 sequence reads: CASSRRDREFIDRRSSYNSPLHF. The CDR3 DNA reads as TGTGCCAGCAGTCGGCGGGACAGGGAATTCATTGATAGGCGCAGCTCCTATAATTCACCCCTCCACTTT.

V and J are TRBV27 and TRBJ1-2, with TRBD1 as a possible D gene (6 bases). CDR3 length: 14 residues. Deletions cut 5 bases from V and 5 bases from J, with 15 bases between. Germline V lookup: CDR1 MNHEY, CDR2 SMNVEV (reference sequence). The CDR3 loop reads CASSPRGGGYGYTF. CDR3 DNA sequence: TGTGCCAGCAGTCCTCGTGGAGGGGGTTATGGCTACACCTTC.

The rearrangement links TRBV28 to TRBJ2-5; D unclear. The germline V and J ends were trimmed by 5 bases and 1 base, with 17 bases remaining between them. The CDR3 runs to 16 residues. Germline lookup yields CDR1 MDHEN and CDR2 SYDVKM. CDR3 coding DNA: TGTGCCAGCAGTCGCCCGGAGACTTCTCTCCAAGAGACCCAGTACTTC. It codes for CASSRPETSLQETQYF.

This clone was recorded only once. This chain uses TRBV28 with TRBJ2-7; 9 bases map to TRBD1. V lost 4 bases and J lost 4; bases outside the gene matches: 5. Germline V gene lookup returns CDR1 MDHEN and CDR2 SYDVKM. The CDR3 runs 14 residues. This chain's CDR3 is CASSSPGTGYEQYF. The CDR3 DNA is TGTGCCAGCAGTTCTCCCGGGACAGGGTACGAGCAGTACTTC.